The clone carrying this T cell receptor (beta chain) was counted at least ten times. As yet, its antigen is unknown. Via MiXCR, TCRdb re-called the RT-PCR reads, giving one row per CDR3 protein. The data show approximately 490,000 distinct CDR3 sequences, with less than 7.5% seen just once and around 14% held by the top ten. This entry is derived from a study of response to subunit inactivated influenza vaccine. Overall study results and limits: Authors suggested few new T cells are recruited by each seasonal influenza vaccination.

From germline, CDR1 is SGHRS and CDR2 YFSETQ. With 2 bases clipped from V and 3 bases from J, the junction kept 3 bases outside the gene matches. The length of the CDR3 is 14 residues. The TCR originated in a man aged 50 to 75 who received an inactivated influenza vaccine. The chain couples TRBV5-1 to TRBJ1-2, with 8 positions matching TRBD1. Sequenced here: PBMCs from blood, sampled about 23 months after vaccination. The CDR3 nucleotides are TGCGCCAGCAGCTTCAGGGGGCCCGACTATGGCTACACCTTC. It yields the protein CASSFRGPDYGYTF. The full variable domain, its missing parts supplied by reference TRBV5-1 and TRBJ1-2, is KAGVTQTPRYLIKTRGQQVTLSCSPISGHRSVSWYQQTPGQGLQFLFEYFSETQRNKGNFPGRFSGRQFSNSRSEMNVSTLELGDSALYLCASSFRGPDYGYTFGSGTRLTVV.